These T cell receptor beta chains were read from a single sample in a study of shared clonotypes between healthy human individuals. The protocol was immunoSEQ multiplex PCR, while the TCRdb copy is restricted to in-frame clones and leaves out a portion. This table has 450,000 to 600,000 clones, around 74% appearing once. Sample: PBMCs. The receptors stem from a woman aged 35 to 49 in good health. Some clones in this sample may be carry-over from other donors' samples. CDR3s include the opening cysteine and the closing phenylalanine or tryptophan. A D gene is named only where the DNA matches it firmly. Size values are once, few and many counts, or a class for expanded clones, and some rows have none.

J: TRBJ2-7; V: TRBV7-6; D: TRBD2; size: .; CDR3: CASSLGGSGSFSYEQYF; DNA: TGTGCCAGCAGCCTCGGGGGTAGCGGGTCTTTTTCCTACGAGCAGTACTTC
J: TRBJ2-7; V: TRBV7-6; D: TRBD2; size: .; CDR3: CASSLGLAGVNEQYF; DNA: TGTGCCAGCAGCCTCGGACTAGCGGGAGTCAACGAGCAGTACTTC
J: TRBJ1-1; V: TRBV6-6; D: .; size: once; CDR3: CASSYSVGSRLEAFF; DNA: TGTGCCAGCAGTTACTCCGTCGGCAGCCGCCTTGAAGCTTTCTTT
J: TRBJ2-1; V: TRBV5-4; D: .; size: .; CDR3: CASSLGSQGRYNEQFF; DNA: TGTGCCAGCAGCTTGGGTTCACAGGGGAGGTACAATGAGCAGTTCTTC
J: TRBJ2-7; V: TRBV19; D: TRBD2; size: once; CDR3: CASSIGLAVSYEQYF; DNA: TGTGCCAGTAGTATAGGCCTAGCGGTCTCCTACGAGCAGTACTTC
J: TRBJ2-5; V: TRBV6-5; D: .; size: .; CDR3: CASSLGDPQGQETQYF; DNA: TGTGCCAGCAGTTTAGGGGACCCCCAGGGCCAAGAGACCCAGTACTTC
J: TRBJ1-5; V: TRBV27; D: .; size: .; CDR3: CASSNRVNQPQHF; DNA: TGTGCCAGCAGCAACAGGGTGAATCAGCCCCAGCATTTT
J: TRBJ2-2; V: TRBV5-1; D: .; size: .; CDR3: CASSLRQGGSGELFF; DNA: TGCGCCAGCAGCTTGAGACAGGGCGGGAGTGGGGAGCTGTTTTTT
J: TRBJ2-7; V: TRBV9; D: TRBD2; size: .; CDR3: CASSRDKTSGSVYEQYF; DNA: TGTGCCAGCAGCCGCGACAAGACTAGCGGGAGTGTCTACGAGCAGTACTTC
J: TRBJ2-5; V: TRBV5-4; D: TRBD1; size: .; CDR3: CASSRQGETWETQYF; DNA: TGTGCCAGCAGTCGACAGGGGGAGACGTGGGAGACCCAGTACTTC
J: TRBJ1-1; V: TRBV5-1; D: TRBD1; size: few; CDR3: CASSLAGDRGTEAFF; DNA: TGCGCCAGCAGCTTGGCCGGCGACAGGGGCACTGAAGCTTTCTTT
J: TRBJ2-7; V: TRBV27; D: TRBD2; size: .; CDR3: CASSLSPGLAGREQYF; DNA: TGTGCCAGCAGTTTATCTCCGGGACTAGCGGGAAGGGAGCAGTACTTC
J: TRBJ2-7; V: TRBV6-5; D: .; size: .; CDR3: CASKLPGTYEQYF; DNA: TGTGCCAGCAAGCTTCCAGGAACCTACGAGCAGTACTTC
J: TRBJ2-4; V: TRBV20-1; D: .; size: few; CDR3: CSAQRNIQYF; DNA: TGCAGTGCTCAAAGGAACATTCAGTACTTC
J: TRBJ1-1; V: TRBV18; D: .; size: .; CDR3: CASSPLGNLNTEAFF; DNA: TGTGCCAGCTCACCTTTGGGAAACCTGAACACTGAAGCTTTCTTT
J: TRBJ2-3; V: TRBV7-9; D: TRBD2; size: .; CDR3: CASSLDRGGGSTDTQYF; DNA: TGTGCCAGCAGCTTAGATCGTGGAGGCGGGAGTACAGATACGCAGTATTTT
J: TRBJ1-3; V: TRBV27; D: .; size: .; CDR3: CASSLRQSGNTIYF; DNA: TGTGCCAGCAGTTTAAGACAGTCTGGAAACACCATATATTTT
J: TRBJ1-2; V: TRBV19; D: TRBD1; size: .; CDR3: CASSTSPGTGNYGYTF; DNA: TGTGCCAGTAGTACCTCTCCCGGGACAGGGAACTATGGCTACACCTTC
J: TRBJ1-1; V: TRBV28; D: .; size: .; CDR3: CASSLSGGMNTEAFF; DNA: TGTGCCAGCAGTTTATCCGGGGGCATGAACACTGAAGCTTTCTTT
J: TRBJ2-7; V: TRBV7-2; D: TRBD2; size: .; CDR3: CASSPYQREGYEQYF; DNA: TGTGCCAGCAGCCCTTACCAGCGGGAGGGTTACGAGCAGTACTTC
J: TRBJ1-1; V: TRBV29-1; D: .; size: few; CDR3: CSAARGWGMNTEAFF; DNA: TGCAGCGCTGCGAGGGGATGGGGTATGAACACTGAAGCTTTCTTT
J: TRBJ1-5; V: TRBV15; D: TRBD1; size: .; CDR3: CATSRDRGFDQPQHF; DNA: TGTGCCACCAGCAGGGACAGGGGTTTCGATCAGCCCCAGCATTTT
J: TRBJ2-5; V: TRBV5-6; D: TRBD2; size: .; CDR3: CASSRRGTRQETQYF; DNA: TGTGCCAGCAGCCGCCGGGGGACTAGACAAGAGACCCAGTACTTC
J: TRBJ1-6; V: TRBV11-1; D: .; size: few; CDR3: CASSPGFNSPLHF; DNA: TGTGCCAGCAGCCCGGGCTTTAATTCACCCCTCCACTTT
J: TRBJ2-1; V: TRBV6-5; D: TRBD1; size: .; CDR3: CASRDRGWYEQFF; DNA: TGTGCCAGCAGGGACAGGGGGTGGTATGAGCAGTTCTTC
J: TRBJ2-5; V: TRBV30; D: TRBD2; size: .; CDR3: CAWSPIRTSGSGETQYF; DNA: TGTGCCTGGAGCCCTATCCGGACTAGCGGGAGTGGGGAGACCCAGTACTTC
J: TRBJ2-1; V: TRBV5-1; D: TRBD2; size: once; CDR3: CASSLAPSGRINEQFF; DNA: TGCGCCAGCAGCTTGGCGCCTAGCGGGAGAATCAATGAGCAGTTCTTC
J: TRBJ1-2; V: TRBV9; D: .; size: .; CDR3: CASSPQETNYGYTF; DNA: TGTGCCAGCAGCCCCCAGGAAACTAACTATGGCTACACCTTC
J: TRBJ2-1; V: TRBV11-2; D: .; size: .; CDR3: CASSLDWGPTNGQFF; DNA: TGTGCCAGCAGCTTAGATTGGGGGCCTACCAATGGGCAGTTCTTC
J: TRBJ2-7; V: TRBV28; D: .; size: once; CDR3: CASSPQSTGPEQYF; DNA: TGTGCCAGCAGCCCACAGTCCACCGGGCCAGAGCAGTACTTC
J: TRBJ1-1; V: TRBV6-1; D: TRBD1; size: .; CDR3: CASRDRGPLIAFF; DNA: TGTGCCAGCCGGGACAGGGGACCCCTGATTGCTTTCTTT
J: TRBJ1-2; V: TRBV27; D: TRBD1; size: .; CDR3: CASSPTGGDGYTF; DNA: TGTGCCAGCAGTCCAACAGGGGGGGATGGCTACACCTTC
J: TRBJ2-1; V: TRBV7-7; D: TRBD2; size: .; CDR3: CASSLLAGAYNEQFF; DNA: TGTGCTAGCAGCTTACTAGCGGGAGCCTACAATGAGCAGTTCTTC
J: TRBJ1-1; V: TRBV5-1; D: .; size: .; CDR3: CASSLTGQMNTEAFF; DNA: TGCGCCAGCAGTTTAACAGGGCAGATGAACACTGAAGCTTTCTTT
J: TRBJ1-3; V: TRBV6-1; D: TRBD1; size: .; CDR3: CAISEPGTGAGNTIYF; DNA: TGTGCCATCAGTGAACCCGGGACAGGGGCTGGAAACACCATATATTTT
J: TRBJ2-1; V: TRBV19; D: .; size: .; CDR3: CASSPSDGSPYNEQFF; DNA: TGTGCCAGTAGTCCTTCTGACGGGAGCCCCTACAATGAGCAGTTCTTC
J: TRBJ1-5; V: TRBV28; D: TRBD1; size: few; CDR3: CASSDSRDRGNQPQHF; DNA: TGTGCCAGCAGTGACTCCCGGGACAGGGGCAATCAGCCCCAGCATTTT
J: TRBJ2-7; V: TRBV2; D: TRBD1; size: once; CDR3: CASSEAGQGYEQYF; DNA: TGTGCCAGCAGTGAAGCGGGACAGGGGTACGAGCAGTACTTC
J: TRBJ2-7; V: TRBV7-9; D: TRBD2; size: .; CDR3: CASTSISSGLYMSSYEQYF; DNA: TGTGCCAGCACCTCCATCTCTAGCGGACTCTATATGTCCTCCTACGAGCAGTACTTC
J: TRBJ2-5; V: TRBV15; D: .; size: .; CDR3: CATSRDKAQETQYF; DNA: TGTGCCACCAGCAGAGATAAGGCGCAAGAGACCCAGTACTTC
J: TRBJ1-5; V: TRBV18; D: .; size: .; CDR3: CASSQEYSNQPQHF; DNA: TGTGCCAGCTCACAAGAATATAGCAATCAGCCCCAGCATTTT
J: TRBJ2-5; V: TRBV7-2; D: .; size: few; CDR3: CASSLLRGRGETQYF; DNA: TGTGCCAGCAGCTTATTAAGGGGGAGGGGAGAGACCCAGTACTTC
J: TRBJ1-4; V: TRBV7-2; D: TRBD1; size: .; CDR3: CASSPGGRVGEKLFF; DNA: TGTGCCAGCAGCCCAGGGGGAAGGGTGGGTGAAAAACTGTTTTTT
J: TRBJ1-5; V: TRBV7-2; D: .; size: .; CDR3: CASSLSWVLGQPQHF; DNA: TGCGCCAGCAGCTTATCGTGGGTGTTGGGTCAGCCCCAGCATTTT
J: TRBJ1-4; V: TRBV5-1; D: .; size: once; CDR3: CASSREGTNEKLFF; DNA: TGCGCCAGCAGTCGCGAAGGGACTAATGAAAAACTGTTTTTT
J: TRBJ2-3; V: TRBV5-1; D: TRBD1; size: few; CDR3: CASSLGPGQGNTQYF; DNA: TGCGCCAGCAGCTTGGGGCCGGGACAGGGAAATACGCAGTATTTT
J: TRBJ2-3; V: TRBV7-2; D: TRBD2; size: .; CDR3: CASSLDPAGITDTQYF; DNA: TGTGCCAGCAGCTTAGATCCAGCGGGGATAACAGATACGCAGTATTTT
J: TRBJ2-1; V: TRBV7-3; D: TRBD1; size: .; CDR3: CASSLQTGLNEQFF; DNA: TGTGCCAGCAGCCTCCAGACAGGGCTCAATGAGCAGTTCTTC
J: TRBJ1-5; V: TRBV11-2; D: TRBD1; size: .; CDR3: CASSRDRDQPQHF; DNA: TGTGCCAGCAGCAGGGACAGGGATCAGCCCCAGCATTTT
J: TRBJ2-2; V: TRBV7-2; D: .; size: once; CDR3: CASSSRGWDTGELFF; DNA: TGTGCCAGCAGCTCGCGCGGTTGGGACACCGGGGAGCTGTTTTTT
J: TRBJ2-3; V: TRBV6-1; D: .; size: .; CDR3: CASSEQAMGTDTQYF; DNA: TGTGCCAGCAGTGAACAAGCCATGGGCACAGATACGCAGTATTTT
J: TRBJ1-2; V: TRBV28; D: .; size: .; CDR3: CASSFFGGNYGYTF; DNA: TGTGCCAGCAGTTTCTTCGGGGGGAACTATGGCTACACCTTC
J: TRBJ2-7; V: TRBV2; D: TRBD1; size: .; CDR3: CASMRDRDYEQYF; DNA: TGTGCCAGCATGCGGGACAGGGATTACGAGCAGTACTTC
J: TRBJ2-7; V: TRBV2; D: .; size: .; CDR3: CASRGDYEQYF; DNA: TGTGCCAGCAGAGGAGATTACGAGCAGTACTTC
J: TRBJ2-5; V: TRBV15; D: TRBD2; size: .; CDR3: CATSRDGLAGGETQYF; DNA: TGTGCCACCAGCAGAGACGGTCTAGCGGGAGGAGAGACCCAGTACTTC
J: TRBJ1-5; V: TRBV5-1; D: .; size: .; CDR3: CASSLGQSGDQPQHF; DNA: TGCGCCAGCAGCTTAGGACAGTCAGGGGATCAGCCCCAGCATTTT
J: TRBJ2-7; V: TRBV28; D: TRBD1; size: .; CDR3: CAIKSGQDVGEQYF; DNA: TGTGCTATTAAATCGGGACAGGACGTCGGGGAGCAGTACTTC
J: TRBJ2-5; V: TRBV5-1; D: .; size: once; CDR3: CASSPGLEETQYF; DNA: TGCGCCAGCAGCCCGGGACTCGAAGAGACCCAGTACTTC